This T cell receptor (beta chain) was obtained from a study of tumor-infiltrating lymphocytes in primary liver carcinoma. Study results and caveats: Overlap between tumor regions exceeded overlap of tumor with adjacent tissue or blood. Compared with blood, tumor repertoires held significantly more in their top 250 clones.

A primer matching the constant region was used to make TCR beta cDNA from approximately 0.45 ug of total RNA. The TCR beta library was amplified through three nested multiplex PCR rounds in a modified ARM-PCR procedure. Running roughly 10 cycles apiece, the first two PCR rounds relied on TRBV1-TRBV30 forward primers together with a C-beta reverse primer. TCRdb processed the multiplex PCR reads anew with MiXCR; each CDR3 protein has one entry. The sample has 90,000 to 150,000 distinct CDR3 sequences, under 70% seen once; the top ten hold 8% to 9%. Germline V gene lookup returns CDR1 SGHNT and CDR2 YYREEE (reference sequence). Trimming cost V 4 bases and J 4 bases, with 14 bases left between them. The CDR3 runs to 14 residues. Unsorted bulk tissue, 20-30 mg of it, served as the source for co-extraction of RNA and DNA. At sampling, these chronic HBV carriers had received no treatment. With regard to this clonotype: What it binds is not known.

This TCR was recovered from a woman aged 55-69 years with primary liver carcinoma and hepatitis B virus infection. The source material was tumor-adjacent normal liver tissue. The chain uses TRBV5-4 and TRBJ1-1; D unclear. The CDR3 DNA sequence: TGTGCCAGCAGCCTGAGGTACTTGAGCACTGAAGCTTTCTTT. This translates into CASSLRYLSTEAFF.